The rows below give T cell receptor beta chains drawn from one sample of a study of shared clonotypes between healthy human individuals. Method: immunoSEQ multiplex PCR; TCRdb's copy keeps in-frame clones and lacks some. The sample contains about 2.3 million clones, 85% to 95% of which appear only once. Source material: naive CD4+ T cells from PBMCs. The receptors derive from a young man in good health. Some clones in this sample may be carry-over from other donors' samples. CDR3s leave out the opening cysteine and the closing phenylalanine or tryptophan.

TRBJ1-1 | TRBV19 | ASSIGGGANTEAF
TRBJ2-1 | TRBV9 | ASSVSGLILLNEQF
TRBJ1-1 | TRBV2 | ASSGDANTEAF
TRBJ1-5 | TRBV21-1 | ASTAEAQH
TRBJ1-4 | TRBV6-5 | ASSLLGSEKLF
TRBJ2-1 | TRBV19 | ASSIRDEQF
TRBJ1-3 | TRBV5-1 | ASSLGGGAGNTIY
TRBJ2-2 | TRBV28 | ASSFGLRLKTTTGELF
TRBJ1-4 | TRBV5-8 | ASSLEGSTNEKLF
TRBJ1-4 | TRBV15 | ATSRDWRTGHNEKLF
TRBJ2-1 | TRBV4-1 | ASSQTINRLEHHEQF
TRBJ2-3 | TRBV10-3 | AISEPRQSTDTQY
TRBJ1-1 | TRBV20-1 | SARVKVEAF
TRBJ2-2 | TRBV5-1 | ASSLDPPSGDTGELF
TRBJ2-5 | TRBV2 | ASRRLAASHETQY
TRBJ1-2 | TRBV11-2 | ASSLAGDRYGYT
TRBJ2-1 | TRBV7-2 | ASSSPSGGYNEQF
TRBJ2-5 | TRBV9 | ASSPHSGRETQY
TRBJ2-7 | TRBV2 | ASSLGGLSPGEQY
TRBJ2-2 | TRBV7-9 | ASSLTGAGELF
TRBJ2-5 | TRBV29-1 | SVGPLLRNEETQY
TRBJ2-3 | TRBV28 | ASSLGAGVPDTQY